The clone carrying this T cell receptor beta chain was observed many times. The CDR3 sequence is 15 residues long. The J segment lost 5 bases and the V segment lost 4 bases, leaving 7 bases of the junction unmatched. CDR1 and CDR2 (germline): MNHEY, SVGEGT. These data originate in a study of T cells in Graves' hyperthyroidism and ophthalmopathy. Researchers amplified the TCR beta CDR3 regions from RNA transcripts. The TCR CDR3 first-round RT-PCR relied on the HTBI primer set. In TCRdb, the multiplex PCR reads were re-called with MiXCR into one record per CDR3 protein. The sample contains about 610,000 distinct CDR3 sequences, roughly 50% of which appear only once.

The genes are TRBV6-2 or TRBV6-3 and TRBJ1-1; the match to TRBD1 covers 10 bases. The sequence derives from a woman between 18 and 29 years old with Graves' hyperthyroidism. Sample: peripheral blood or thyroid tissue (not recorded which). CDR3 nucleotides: TGTGCCAGCAGTTGGACAGGGGGGCTACGGACTGAAGCTTTCTTT. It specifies CASSWTGGLRTEAFF.